Sequencing of this TCR beta chain was carried out in a study of shared clonotypes between healthy human individuals. Naive-designated CD8 cells lacked CD45RO, were positively enriched for CCR7, and omitted terminally differentiated effector memory CD45RA+ cells. Clones were sequenced by immunoSEQ multiplex PCR, and TCRdb holds only the in-frame ones, with some missing. Among about 2.2 million clones listed, approximately 94% were seen once. Germline V gives CDR1 SNHLY, CDR2 FYNNEI. Trimming left V 4 bases short and J 3 bases short, with 13 bases between. CDR3 size: 15 residues. The sequence came from a man aged 18 to 35 in good health. Some clones in this sample may be carry-over from other donors' samples. This sequence joins TRBV2 and TRBJ1-3; D perhaps matches TRBD1 (6 bases). The sample comprised naive CD8+ T cells from PBMCs. CDR3: CASSGVGGLGNTIYF. The CDR3 DNA reads as TGTGCCAGCAGTGGGGTCGGGGGGCTTGGAAACACCATATATTTT.